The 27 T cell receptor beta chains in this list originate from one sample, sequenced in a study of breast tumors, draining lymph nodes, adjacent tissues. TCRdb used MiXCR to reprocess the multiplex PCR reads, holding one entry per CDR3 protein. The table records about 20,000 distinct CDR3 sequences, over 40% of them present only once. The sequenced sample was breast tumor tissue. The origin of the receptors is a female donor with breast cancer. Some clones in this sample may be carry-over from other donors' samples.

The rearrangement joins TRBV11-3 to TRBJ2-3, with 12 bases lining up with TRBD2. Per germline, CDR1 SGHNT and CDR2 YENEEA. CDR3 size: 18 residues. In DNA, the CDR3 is TGTACCCGCAGCCCAGGCCGACTAGCGGGAGTGAGGACAGATACGCAGTATTTT. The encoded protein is CTRSPGRLAGVRTDTQYF.

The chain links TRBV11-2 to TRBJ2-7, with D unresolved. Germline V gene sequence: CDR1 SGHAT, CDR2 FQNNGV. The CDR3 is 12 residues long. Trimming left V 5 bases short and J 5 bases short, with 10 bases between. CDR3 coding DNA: TGTGCCAGCAGCCGCTTGAACCACGAGCAGTACTTC. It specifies CASSRLNHEQYF.

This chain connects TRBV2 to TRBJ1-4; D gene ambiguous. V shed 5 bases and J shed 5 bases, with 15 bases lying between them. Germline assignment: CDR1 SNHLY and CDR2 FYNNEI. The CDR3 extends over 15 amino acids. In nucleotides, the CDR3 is TGTGCCAGCAGTAGCGACCGGGTTCGAAATGAAAAACTGTTTTTT. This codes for CASSSDRVRNEKLFF.

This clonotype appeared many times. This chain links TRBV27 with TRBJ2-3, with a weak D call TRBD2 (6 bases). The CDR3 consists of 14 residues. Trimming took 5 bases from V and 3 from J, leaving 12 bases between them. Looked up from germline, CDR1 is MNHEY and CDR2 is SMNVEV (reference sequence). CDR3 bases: TGTGCCAGCAGTCTAAACCGGGGGACAGATACGCAGTATTTT. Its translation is CASSLNRGTDTQYF.

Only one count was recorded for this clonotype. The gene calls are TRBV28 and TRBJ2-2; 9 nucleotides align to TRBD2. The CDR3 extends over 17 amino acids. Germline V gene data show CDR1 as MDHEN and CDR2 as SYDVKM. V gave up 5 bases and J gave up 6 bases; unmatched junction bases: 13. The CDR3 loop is CASSAAAGGVIAGELFF. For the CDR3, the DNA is TGTGCCAGCAGTGCCGCGGCGGGAGGGGTTATCGCCGGGGAGCTGTTTTTT.

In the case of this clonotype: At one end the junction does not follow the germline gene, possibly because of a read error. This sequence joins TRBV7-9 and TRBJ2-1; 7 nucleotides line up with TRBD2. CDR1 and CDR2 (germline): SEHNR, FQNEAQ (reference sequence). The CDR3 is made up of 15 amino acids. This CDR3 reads CASSARGVSYNEQLF. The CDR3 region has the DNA TGTGCCAGCAGCGCCCGGGGGGTCTCCTACAATGAGCAGCTCTTC.

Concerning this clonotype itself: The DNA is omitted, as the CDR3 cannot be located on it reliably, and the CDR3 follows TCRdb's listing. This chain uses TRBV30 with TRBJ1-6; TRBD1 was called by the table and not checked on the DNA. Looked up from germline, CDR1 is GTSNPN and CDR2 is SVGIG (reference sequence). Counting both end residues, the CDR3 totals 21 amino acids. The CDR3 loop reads CAWSVGVYEQYFGPGNSPLHF.

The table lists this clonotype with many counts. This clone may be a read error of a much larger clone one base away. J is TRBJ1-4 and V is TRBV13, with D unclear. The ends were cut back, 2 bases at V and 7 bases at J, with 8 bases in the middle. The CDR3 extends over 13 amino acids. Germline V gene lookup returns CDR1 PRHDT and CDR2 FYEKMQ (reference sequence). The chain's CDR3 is CASSLPRGEKLFF. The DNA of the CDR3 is TGTGCCAGCAGCTTACCCCGGGGTGAAAAACTGTTTTTT.

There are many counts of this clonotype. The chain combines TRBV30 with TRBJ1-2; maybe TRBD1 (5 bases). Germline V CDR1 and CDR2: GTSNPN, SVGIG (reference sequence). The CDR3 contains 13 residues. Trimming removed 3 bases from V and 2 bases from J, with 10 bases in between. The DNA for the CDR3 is TGTGCCTGGAGCCCGGGGGGGAACTATGGCTACACCTTC. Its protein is CAWSPGGNYGYTF.

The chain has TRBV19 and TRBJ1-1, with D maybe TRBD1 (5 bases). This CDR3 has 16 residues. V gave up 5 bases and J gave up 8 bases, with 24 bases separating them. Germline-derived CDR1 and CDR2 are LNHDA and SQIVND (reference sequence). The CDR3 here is CASSLYGPGTQGEAFF. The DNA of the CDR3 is TGTGCCAGTAGTCTATACGGCCCCGGAACGCAGGGCGAAGCTTTCTTT.

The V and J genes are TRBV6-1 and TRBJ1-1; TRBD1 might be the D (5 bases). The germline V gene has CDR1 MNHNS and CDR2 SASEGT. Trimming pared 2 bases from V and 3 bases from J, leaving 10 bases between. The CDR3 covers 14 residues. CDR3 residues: CASSERGYDTEAFF. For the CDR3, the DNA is TGTGCCAGCAGTGAACGGGGGTACGACACTGAAGCTTTCTTT.

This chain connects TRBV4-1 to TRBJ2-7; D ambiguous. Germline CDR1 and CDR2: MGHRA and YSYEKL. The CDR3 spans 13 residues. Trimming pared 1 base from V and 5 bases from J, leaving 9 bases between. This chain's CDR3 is CASSQVRGHEQYF. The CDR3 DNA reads TGCGCCAGCAGCCAAGTTCGAGGCCACGAGCAGTACTTC.

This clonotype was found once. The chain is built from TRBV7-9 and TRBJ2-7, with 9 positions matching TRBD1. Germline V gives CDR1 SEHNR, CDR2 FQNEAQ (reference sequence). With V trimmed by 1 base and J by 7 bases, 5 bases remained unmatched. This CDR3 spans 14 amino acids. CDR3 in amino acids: CASSLGTGAEEQYV. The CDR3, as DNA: TGTGCCAGCAGCTTAGGGACAGGGGCTGAGGAGCAGTACGTC.

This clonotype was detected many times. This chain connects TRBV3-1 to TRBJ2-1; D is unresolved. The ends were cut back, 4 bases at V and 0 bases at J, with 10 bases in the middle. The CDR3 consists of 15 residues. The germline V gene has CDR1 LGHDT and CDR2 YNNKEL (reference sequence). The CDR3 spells CASSPSRSSYNEQFF. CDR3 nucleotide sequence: TGTGCCAGCAGCCCTTCCAGGAGCTCCTACAATGAGCAGTTCTTC.

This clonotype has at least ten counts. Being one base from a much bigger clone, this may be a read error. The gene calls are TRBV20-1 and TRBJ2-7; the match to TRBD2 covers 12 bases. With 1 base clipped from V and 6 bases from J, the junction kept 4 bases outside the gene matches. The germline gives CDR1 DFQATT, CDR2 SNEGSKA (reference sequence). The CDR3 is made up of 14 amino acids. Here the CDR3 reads CSARGLAGDAEQYF. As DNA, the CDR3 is TGCAGTGCTAGAGGACTAGCGGGGGACGCCGAGCAGTACTTC.

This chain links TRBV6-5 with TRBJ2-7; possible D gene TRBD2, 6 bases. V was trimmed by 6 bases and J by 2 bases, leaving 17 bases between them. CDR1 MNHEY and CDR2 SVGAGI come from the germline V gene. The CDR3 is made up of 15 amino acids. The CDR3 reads CASSHRAGLTYEQYF. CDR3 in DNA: TGTGCCAGCAGCCACCGAGCGGGCCTCACCTACGAGCAGTACTTC.

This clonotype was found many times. Here the CDR3 DNA reads TGTGCCAGCACCTGGAACGGAGGCAATCAGCCCCAGCATTTT. Its translation: CASTWNGGNQPQHF. The rearrangement uses TRBV2 and TRBJ1-5, with D unresolved. This CDR3 has 14 residues. Trimming stripped 7 bases from V and 2 bases from J, with 12 bases between. Germline CDR1 SNHLY, CDR2 FYNNEI.

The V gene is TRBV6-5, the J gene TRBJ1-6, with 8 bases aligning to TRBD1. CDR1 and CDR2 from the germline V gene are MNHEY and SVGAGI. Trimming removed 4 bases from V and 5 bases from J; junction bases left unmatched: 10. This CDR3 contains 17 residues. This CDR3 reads CASSFPGQARHNSPLHF. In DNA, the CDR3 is TGTGCCAGCAGTTTTCCGGGACAGGCCAGGCATAATTCACCCCTCCACTTT.

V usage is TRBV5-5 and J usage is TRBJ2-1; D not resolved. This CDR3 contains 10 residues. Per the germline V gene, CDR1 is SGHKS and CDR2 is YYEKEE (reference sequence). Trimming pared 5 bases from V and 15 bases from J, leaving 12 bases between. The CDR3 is CASRGQNPFF. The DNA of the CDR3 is TGTGCCAGCAGAGGCCAGAATCCGTTCTTC.

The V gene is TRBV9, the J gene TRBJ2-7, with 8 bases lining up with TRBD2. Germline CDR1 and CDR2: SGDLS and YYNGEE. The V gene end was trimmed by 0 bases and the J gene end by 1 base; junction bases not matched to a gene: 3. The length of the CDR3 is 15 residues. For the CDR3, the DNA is TGTGCCAGCAGCGTAGGTGGACTAGCATCCTACGAGCAGTACTTC. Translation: CASSVGGLASYEQYF.

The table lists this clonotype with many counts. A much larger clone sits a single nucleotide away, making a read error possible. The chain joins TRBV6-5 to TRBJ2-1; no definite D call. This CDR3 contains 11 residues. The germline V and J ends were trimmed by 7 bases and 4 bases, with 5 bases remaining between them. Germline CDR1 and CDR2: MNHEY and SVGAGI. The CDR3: CASKRYNEQFF. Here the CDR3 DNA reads TGTGCCAGCAAACGTTACAATGAGCAGTTCTTC.

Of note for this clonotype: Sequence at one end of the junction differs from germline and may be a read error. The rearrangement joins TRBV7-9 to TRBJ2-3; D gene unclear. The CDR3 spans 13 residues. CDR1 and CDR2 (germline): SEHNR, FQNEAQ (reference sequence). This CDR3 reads CASNLGLVDTRYF. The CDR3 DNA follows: TGTGCCAGCAATTTAGGGCTTGTGGATACGCGGTATTTT.

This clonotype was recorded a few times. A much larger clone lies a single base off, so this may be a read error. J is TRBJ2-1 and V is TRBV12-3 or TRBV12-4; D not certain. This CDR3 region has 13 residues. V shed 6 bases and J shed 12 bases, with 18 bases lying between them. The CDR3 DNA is TGTGCCAGCAGGCACTCGCTAGACTTCCGGCAGTTCTTC. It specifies CASRHSLDFRQFF.

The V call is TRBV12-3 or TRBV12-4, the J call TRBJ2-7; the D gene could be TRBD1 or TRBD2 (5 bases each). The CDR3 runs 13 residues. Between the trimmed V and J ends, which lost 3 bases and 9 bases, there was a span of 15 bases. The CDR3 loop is CASSFVNRGGQYF. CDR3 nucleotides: TGTGCCAGCAGTTTCGTTAACCGGGGCGGGCAGTACTTC.

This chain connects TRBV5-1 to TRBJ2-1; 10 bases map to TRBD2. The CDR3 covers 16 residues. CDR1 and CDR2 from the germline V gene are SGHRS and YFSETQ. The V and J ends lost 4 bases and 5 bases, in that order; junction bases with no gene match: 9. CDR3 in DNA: TGCGCCAGCAGCCCAATAGCGGGAGGAGGGCACAATGAGCAGTTCTTC. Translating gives CASSPIAGGGHNEQFF.

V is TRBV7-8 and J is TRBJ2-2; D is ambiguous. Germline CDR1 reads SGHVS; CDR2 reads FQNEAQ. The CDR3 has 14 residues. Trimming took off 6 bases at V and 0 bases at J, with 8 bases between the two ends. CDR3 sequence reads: CASRSTTNTGELFF. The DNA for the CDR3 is TGTGCCAGCAGATCTACTACGAACACCGGGGAGCTGTTTTTT.

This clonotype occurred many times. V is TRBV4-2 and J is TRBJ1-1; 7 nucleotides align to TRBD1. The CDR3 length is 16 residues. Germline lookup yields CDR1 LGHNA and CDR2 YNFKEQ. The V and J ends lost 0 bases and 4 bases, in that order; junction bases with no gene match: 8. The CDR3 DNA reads TGTGCCAGCAGCCAAGATTTGGCGGACAGGCCCACTGAAGCTTTCTTT. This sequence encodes CASSQDLADRPTEAFF.